The next 5 T cell receptor beta chains were all read from a single sample in a study of shared clonotypes between healthy human individuals. Profiling relied on immunoSEQ multiplex PCR, and the TCRdb table lists in-frame clones only, not all of them. The sample carries 2.3 million or so clones, approximately 93% recorded once. Sequencing was carried out using naive CD4+ T cells from PBMCs. Noted subset: CD45RA+ positively selected. The receptor source for this set is a young man in good health. Some clones in this sample may be carry-over from other donors' samples.

The genes are TRBV18 and TRBJ1-1, with D uncertain. V was cut by 4 bases and J by 0 bases, with 12 bases left in between. Germline CDR1 reads KGHSH; CDR2 reads LQKENI. The CDR3 length is 15 residues. CDR3 amino acids: CASSLGYSLNTEAFF. The CDR3, as DNA: TGTGCCAGCTCACTGGGGTACAGTTTGAACACTGAAGCTTTCTTT.

V gene TRBV10-3 combines with J gene TRBJ1-5, with D uncertain. Trimming shortened V by 0 bases and J by 2 bases, and 11 bases separated the two germline ends. Germline CDR1 and CDR2: ENHRY and SYGVKD. The CDR3 runs to 16 residues. For the CDR3, the DNA is TGTGCCATCAGTGAGTCTCTGGGGAACCGCAATCAGCCCCAGCATTTT. Amino acid sequence: CAISESLGNRNQPQHF.

Only a few counts were recorded for this clone. The gene calls are TRBV10-3 and TRBJ2-1; D not resolved. The germline CDR1 and CDR2 sequences are ENHRY and SYGVKD. Trimming removed 3 bases at V and 9 bases at J, with 12 bases between. The CDR3 length is 13 residues. DNA of the CDR3: TGTGCCATCAGTGATGTCTATGGCGGTGAGCAGTTCTTC. Protein sequence: CAISDVYGGEQFF.

The V gene is TRBV29-1, the J gene TRBJ2-2, with 10 nucleotides matching TRBD1. The germline V gene encodes CDR1 SQVTM and CDR2 ANQGSEA. The CDR3 runs to 16 residues. Losses at the gene ends were 5 bases for V and 3 bases for J; bases not matched to a gene: 9. CDR3 sequence (DNA): TGCAGCGTTACCTCCGGGACAGGGGTCGACACCGGGGAGCTGTTTTTT. This encodes CSVTSGTGVDTGELFF.

With respect to this clone: This CDR3 is also generated by other DNA sequences in the sample. The V call is TRBV11-2, the J call TRBJ2-1; 11 bases are a match to TRBD2. J lost 1 base, V lost 4 bases, and 6 bases had no gene match. The CDR3 length is 17 residues. The V gene's germline CDR1 is SGHAT and CDR2 FQNNGV. CDR3 in amino acids: CASSSGLAGGSYNEQFF. CDR3 nucleotide sequence: TGTGCCAGCAGCTCTGGGCTAGCGGGAGGATCCTACAATGAGCAGTTCTTC.